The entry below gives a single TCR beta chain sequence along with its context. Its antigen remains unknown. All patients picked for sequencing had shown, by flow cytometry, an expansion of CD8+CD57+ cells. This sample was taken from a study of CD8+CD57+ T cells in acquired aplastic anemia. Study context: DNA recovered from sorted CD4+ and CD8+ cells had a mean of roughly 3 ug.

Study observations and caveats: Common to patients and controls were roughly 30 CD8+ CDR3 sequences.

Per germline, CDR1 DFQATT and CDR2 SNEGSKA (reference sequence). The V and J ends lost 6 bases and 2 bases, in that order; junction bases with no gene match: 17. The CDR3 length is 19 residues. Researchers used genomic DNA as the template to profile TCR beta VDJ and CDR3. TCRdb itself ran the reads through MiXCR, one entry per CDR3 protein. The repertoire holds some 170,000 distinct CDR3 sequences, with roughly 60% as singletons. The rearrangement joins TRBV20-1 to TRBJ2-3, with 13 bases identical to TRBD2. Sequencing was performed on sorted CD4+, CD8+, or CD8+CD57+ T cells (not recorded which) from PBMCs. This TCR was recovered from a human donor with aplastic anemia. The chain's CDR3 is CSAEGRTSGSQSPTDTQYF. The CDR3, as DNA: TGCAGTGCCGAAGGTCGGACTAGCGGGAGCCAATCCCCCACAGATACGCAGTATTTT.